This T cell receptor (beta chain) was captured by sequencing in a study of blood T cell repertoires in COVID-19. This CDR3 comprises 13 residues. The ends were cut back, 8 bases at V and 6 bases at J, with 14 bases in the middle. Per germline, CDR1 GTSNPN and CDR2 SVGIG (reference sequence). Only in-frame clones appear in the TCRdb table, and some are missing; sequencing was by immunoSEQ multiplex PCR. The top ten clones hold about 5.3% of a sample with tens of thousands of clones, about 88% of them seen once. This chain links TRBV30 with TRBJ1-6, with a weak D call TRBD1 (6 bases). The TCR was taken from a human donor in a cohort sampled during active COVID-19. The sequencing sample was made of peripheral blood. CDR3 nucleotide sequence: TGTGCCACCACCCGACAGGTTAATTCACCCCTCCACTTT. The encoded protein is CATTRQVNSPLHF.